This paragraph reports one TCR beta chain. The antigen this receptor binds is unknown. Base qualities were left out, and no much larger clone turns up one base away. The CDR3 runs 15 amino acids, cysteine and phenylalanine included. The entry retains the CDR3 DNA only, 45 bases that are in frame from base 1. V is cut back by 0 bases and J by 4 bases, with 5 bases in the junction unmatched. The germline V gene (reference sequence) specifies SEHNR as CDR1 and FQNEAQ as CDR2. This sample was taken from a study of cytomegalovirus exposure and HLA in healthy donors (dated by TCRdb to about 2017). A note on the overall study: An earlier analysis of some 500 of the donors reported about 290 Gb of sequence data and 100 million to 130 million unique TCR beta sequences from about 179 million T cells. An early release that covered 640 HLA-typed donors contained approximately 300 gigabases of sequencing data and around 80 million unique TCR sequences. Of the roughly 420 genotyped donors, 80% to 90% were placed in the genetic ancestry cluster associated with self-reported Caucasian donors. The study was designed to test whether signatures of past pathogen exposure could be identified by cataloging public T cell receptors. Using immunosequencing, the study profiled T cell repertoires from 666 subjects and related those repertoires to cytomegalovirus serostatus. A separate validation cohort of 90 to 150 different subjects was used in addition to the 666-subject first cohort. To predict cytomegalovirus infection status, the study brought together high-throughput TCR immunosequencing, statistical association of individual TCRs with disease status, and machine learning. A later analysis re-examined previously published TCR beta repertoires from about 670 donors and added high-resolution HLA genotyping to investigate patterns of TCR occurrence. Rather than using new phenotypic data, the later analysis identified candidate immune exposures from TCR beta sequences and from how often those sequences occurred across donors. To decide whether each TCR beta V gene segment behaved as functional or pseudogenic, an earlier analysis of approximately 600 of the donors relied on high-throughput TCR beta sequencing. Donor age, sex, ethnicity and CMV serostatus were compiled together with the repertoire data. A later genetic analysis used genome-wide SNP genotypes for about 55% of the 666 donors, treating that subset as a discovery cohort. Every repertoire in the discovery cohort had been generated on one and the same sequencing platform. HLA typing covered class I and class II loci at four-digit resolution. Typing coverage differed by locus: A, B, C, DRB1 and DQB1 were typed in about 620-640 donors, DQA1 in about 510, DPA1 in some 610, and DPB1 in roughly 450. Roughly 5 DR-DQ haplotypes were handled as single units for association and clustering because linkage in the cohort was strong. Among under 450 genotyped donors of the cohort, an average of about 240,000 unique TCR beta nucleotide sequences were sequenced per donor, around 20% of them non-productive.

What the research found in general, with its limitations: In a later genetic analysis, fewer N-insertions in productive TCRs were reported among donors in an Asian-associated ancestry cluster than the roughly 700-donor mean. The study gave a list of roughly 150 TCR beta chains associated with cytomegalovirus. In a later analysis, several top co-occurrence clusters were reported to appear linked to parvovirus B19, influenza, CMV and Epstein-Barr virus. In this cohort, only TCR beta chains were sequenced, and detectable features were limited by the absence of alpha or paired-chain data. In an earlier analysis of a few hundred of the donors, most TCR beta V segments were observed in productive rearrangements about 87% or about 30% of the time, broadly matching IMGT annotations. Across donors, most TCR sequences were observed very rarely, whereas some public TCRs were present in many individuals. In a later analysis, HLA-associated TCR beta chains showed more clonal expansion and lower generation probabilities than non-associated chains that were equally common. The authors suggested that the approach could potentially be extended to other disease states and immunological phenotypes. A later genetic analysis associated a missense DCLRE1C variant with V-gene and J-gene trimming of TCR beta chains, and an independent cohort replicated the association. Specific HLA alleles were associated with over 15,000 TCR beta sequences at a false discovery rate of 0.05 in a later analysis. According to a later analysis, most CMV-associated TCR beta chains appeared to be HLA-restricted, and the HLA associations seemed to be driven largely by CMV exposure. A further reported finding was that TCR beta sequences accurately predicted the HLA-A and HLA-B alleles for most subjects in the first cohort. Strong co-occurrence of HLA alleles, especially DR and DQ, made assigning TCR associations to individual alleles difficult. Roughly uniform sequencing depth across donors was assumed in presence/absence analyses, although this assumption may not hold. According to a later analysis, TCR association rates differed among HLA loci, with DRB1 alleles showing the most associated TCRs and HLA-C alleles showing the fewest. Because HLA typing was missing for some donors at each locus, association tests included only the typed subset. The only immune exposure information available for the cohort was CMV serostatus. The 87-base-pair reads could not distinguish some IMGT-functional V segments, including TRBV6-2 and TRBV6-3, so those segments were excluded. In vitro tests confirmed that a few of the cytomegalovirus-associated TCR beta chains recognize cytomegalovirus antigens. Because counts were too low, roughly 17 rarely observed V segments, including chromosome 9 orphons, were left out of the earlier analysis of over 550 of the donors. In both the original and validation cohorts, the classifier was reported to diagnose cytomegalovirus status with high specificity and sensitivity. Correlated functional status among segregating V segments might be attributable to linkage disequilibrium, but an unknown experimental factor could not be ruled out. A group of highly shared sequence variants was considered likely to be a technical artifact of the sequencing pipeline.

The library was prepared using the immunoSEQ multiplex PCR assay. For the multiplex PCR, a mixture combining 60 forward primers for TCR Vbeta segments and 13 reverse primers for TCR Jbeta segments was used. Amplification of the CDR3 region of rearranged TCR beta genes was performed with a multiplex PCR assay on genomic DNA. The amplified TCR beta libraries were sequenced on the Illumina HiSeq System as 87-base-pair reads. Turning to the authors' computational methods: Across the 666 repertoires, a later analysis counted approximately 75 million unique TCR beta chains, roughly 11 million of which were shared by at least two donors. Raw reads were error-corrected and collapsed into unique sequences with a nearest-neighbor algorithm that merged closely related sequences to remove PCR and sequencing errors. CDR3 sequences were aligned to IMGT reference sequences to assign V, D and J gene segments. For a sequence to be retained, a match of at least six nucleotides was required to both a V gene segment and a J gene segment. A rearrangement counted as productive if the CDR3 had no stop codons and remained in frame with V and J, and every other rearrangement counted as non-productive. CDR3 was defined according to IMGT convention as the region running from the second conserved V-encoded cysteine to the conserved J-encoded phenylalanine. In an earlier analysis of more than 550 of the donors, sequences lacking an unambiguous match to a single V gene segment were excluded. In an earlier analysis of around 600 of the donors, V segments were called functional above 56.7% productive rearrangements and were called segregating when the between-donor standard deviation exceeded 5%. To diagnose cytomegalovirus status from the catalog of TCR beta chain sequences, a statistical classification framework was built. A later analysis assigned V and J genes by comparing TCR nucleotide sequences with IMGT/GENE-DB human TR gene sequences. The TCRdist pipeline was used in a later analysis to assign CDR3 sequences and most-parsimonious VDJ recombination scenarios. In a later analysis, every TCR beta chain was defined by the combination of its CDR3 amino acid sequence and its V-gene family, and reads without a unique V-gene family were dropped. A later analysis removed several hundred highly shared, low-generation-probability nucleotide sequences to deal with suspected cross-contamination and a sequencing artifact. In a later analysis, a clonal expansion index was calculated for each public chain from normalized within-repertoire ranks of inferred template counts. A later analysis computed generation probabilities with a VDJ recombination model fitted to out-of-frame rearrangements, and checked the results against IGoR. Hypergeometric tests were used in a later analysis to score TCR-TCR, TCR-HLA and TCR-CMV co-occurrence, with a repertoire-size bias correction applied to the TCR pairs. A later analysis estimated false discovery rates by permuting HLA or CMV assignments 20 times. In a later analysis, co-occurring TCRs were grouped with DBSCAN, and TCRdist sequence similarity was added when clustering was performed within HLA-allele-positive subsets. For co-occurrence clustering, repertoires with fewer than 30,000 or more than 120,000 public chains were excluded, along with roughly 5 repertoires with anomalous nucleotide sharing. TCRdb took this table from immuneACCESS and kept in-frame rearrangements with V and J called. Such tables lack part of the clones; where checked against another copy, unresolved V genes explain under half of the gap, and the rest is unexplained. V and J calls and clone size are as listed in that table; D and trimming were resolved from the DNA. A total of around 190,000 clones appear in this sample, 70% to 80% of them only once. In total, the top ten clones hold approximately 3% of the sample.

In total, approximately 690 healthy bone marrow donors made up the cohort. All cohort members were sampled while nominally healthy, although unrecorded immune exposures were likely present. The donor tested CMV seronegative and was one of the 352 seronegative cohort members. Each donor provided a peripheral blood sample, and peripheral blood mononuclear cells were used for TCR beta sequencing. Genomic DNA extraction from the blood cell samples was performed with the Qiagen DNeasy Blood Extraction Kit. The TCR comes from a woman aged 25-40 years in good health and CMV-seronegative. What was sequenced was PBMCs. The V and J genes are TRBV7-9 and TRBJ1-2; 7 bases in the junction line up with TRBD1. The nucleotides read TGTGCCAGCAGCTTAGCATACCGGGACAGCTATGGCTACACCTTC. It is translated as CASSLAYRDSYGYTF. Extended through the reference TRBV7-9 and TRBJ1-2 proteins, this CDR3 yields the full variable domain: DTGVSQNPRHKITKRGQNVTFRCDPISEHNRLYWYRQTLGQGPEFLTYFQNEAQLEKSRLLSDRFSAERPKGSFSTLEIQRTEQGDSAMYLCASSLAYRDSYGYTFGSGTRLTVV.